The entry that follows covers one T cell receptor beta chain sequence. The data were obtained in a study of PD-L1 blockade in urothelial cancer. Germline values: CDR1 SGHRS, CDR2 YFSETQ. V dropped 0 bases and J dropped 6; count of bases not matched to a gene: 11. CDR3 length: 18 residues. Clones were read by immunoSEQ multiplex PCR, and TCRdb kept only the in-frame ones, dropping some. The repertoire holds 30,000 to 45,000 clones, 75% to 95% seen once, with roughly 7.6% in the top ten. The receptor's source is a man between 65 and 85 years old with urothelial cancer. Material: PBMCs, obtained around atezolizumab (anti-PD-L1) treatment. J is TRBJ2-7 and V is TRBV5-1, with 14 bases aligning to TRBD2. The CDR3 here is CASSLAKAGTSGRVEQYF. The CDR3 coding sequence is TGCGCCAGCAGCTTGGCGAAAGCTGGGACTAGCGGGAGAGTCGAGCAGTACTTC.